The sequence of this T cell receptor beta chain was determined in a study of Ad26.COV2.S vaccination and SARS-CoV-2 variants. Study-wide points: It was found that vaccine and placebo recipients had similar non-spike TCR breadth.

Of note for this clone: Antigen unknown.

CDR1 and CDR2 from the germline V gene are SEHNR and FQNEAQ (reference sequence). The CDR3 covers 13 residues. V lost 5 bases, J lost 2 bases, and 9 bases lay in between. Produced via immunoSEQ multiplex PCR; TCRdb's table is partial and in-frame only. The sample records a few hundred thousand clones, roughly 87% being singletons. The treatment here: 15 to 20 received Ad26.COV2.S at low or high dose, single or two shots; several received placebo; per-sample allocation not given. Following the first vaccine or placebo injection, samples were taken on day 63. In the vaccine, an Ad26 vector expressed the SARS-CoV-2 spike of the Wuhan strain.

The rearrangement joins TRBV7-9 to TRBJ1-2; D is unclear. This receptor was obtained from a person between 18 and 65 years old who received the Ad26.COV2.S COVID-19 vaccine or a placebo. The specimen comprised peripheral blood, sampled in a trial of Ad26.COV2.S vaccine versus placebo. For the CDR3, the DNA is TGTGCCAGCAGCAAGAGCAGGAACTATGGCTACACCTTC. This encodes CASSKSRNYGYTF. Full variable domain (outside the CDR3, taken from reference TRBV7-9 and TRBJ1-2): DTGVSQNPRHKITKRGQNVTFRCDPISEHNRLYWYRQTLGQGPEFLTYFQNEAQLEKSRLLSDRFSAERPKGSFSTLEIQRTEQGDSAMYLCASSKSRNYGYTFGSGTRLTVV.